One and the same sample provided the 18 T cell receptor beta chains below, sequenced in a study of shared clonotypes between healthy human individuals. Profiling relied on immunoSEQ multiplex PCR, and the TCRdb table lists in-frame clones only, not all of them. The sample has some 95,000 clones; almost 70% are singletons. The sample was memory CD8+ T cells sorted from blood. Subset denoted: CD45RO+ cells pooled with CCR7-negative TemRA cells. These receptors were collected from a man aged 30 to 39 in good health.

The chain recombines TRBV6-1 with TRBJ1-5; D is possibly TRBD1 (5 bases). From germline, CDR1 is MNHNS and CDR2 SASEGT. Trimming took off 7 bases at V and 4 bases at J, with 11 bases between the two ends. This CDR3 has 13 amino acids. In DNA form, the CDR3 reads TGTGCCAGCAAGGACAAAGAAAATCAGCCCCAGCATTTT. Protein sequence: CASKDKENQPQHF.

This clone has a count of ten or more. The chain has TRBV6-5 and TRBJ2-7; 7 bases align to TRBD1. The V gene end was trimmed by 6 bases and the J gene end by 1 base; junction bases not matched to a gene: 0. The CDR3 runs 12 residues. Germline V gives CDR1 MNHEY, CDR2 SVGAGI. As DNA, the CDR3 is TGTGCCAGCAGGGGACAGTCCTACGAGCAGTACTTC. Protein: CASRGQSYEQYF.

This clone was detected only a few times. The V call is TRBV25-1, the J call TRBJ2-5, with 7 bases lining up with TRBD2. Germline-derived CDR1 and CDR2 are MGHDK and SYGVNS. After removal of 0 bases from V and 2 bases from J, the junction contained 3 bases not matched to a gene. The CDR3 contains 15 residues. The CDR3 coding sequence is TGTGCCAGCAGTGAATATGGGAGGGCACAAGAGACCCAGTACTTC. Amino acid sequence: CASSEYGRAQETQYF.

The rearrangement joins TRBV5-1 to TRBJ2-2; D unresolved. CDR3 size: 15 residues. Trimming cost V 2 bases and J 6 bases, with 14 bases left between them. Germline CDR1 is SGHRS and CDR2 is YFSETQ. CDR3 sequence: CASSLTPTGPGELFF. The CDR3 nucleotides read TGCGCCAGCAGCTTAACCCCTACGGGCCCCGGGGAGCTGTTTTTT.

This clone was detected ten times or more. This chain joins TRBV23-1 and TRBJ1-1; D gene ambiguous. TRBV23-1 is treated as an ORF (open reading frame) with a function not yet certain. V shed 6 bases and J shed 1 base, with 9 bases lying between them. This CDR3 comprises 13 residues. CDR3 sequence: CASSPQRNTEAFF. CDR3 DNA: TGCGCCAGCAGCCCCCAACGGAACACTGAAGCTTTCTTT.

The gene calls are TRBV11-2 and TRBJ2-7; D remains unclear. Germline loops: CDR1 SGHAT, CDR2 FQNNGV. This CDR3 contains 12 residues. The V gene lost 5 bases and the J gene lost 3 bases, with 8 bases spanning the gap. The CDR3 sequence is CASSRINYEQYF. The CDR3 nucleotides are TGTGCCAGCAGCCGAATTAACTACGAGCAGTACTTC. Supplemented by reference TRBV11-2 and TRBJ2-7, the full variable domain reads EAGVAQSPRYKIIEKRQSVAFWCNPISGHATLYWYQQILGQGPKLLIQFQNNGVVDDSQLPKDRFSAERLKGVDSTLKIQPAKLEDSAVYLCASSRINYEQYFGPGTRLTVT.

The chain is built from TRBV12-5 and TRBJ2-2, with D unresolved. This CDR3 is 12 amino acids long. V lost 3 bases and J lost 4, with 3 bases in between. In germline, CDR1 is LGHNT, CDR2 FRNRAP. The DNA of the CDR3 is TGTGCTAGTGGTTTCAGCACCGGGGAGCTGTTTTTT. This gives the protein CASGFSTGELFF. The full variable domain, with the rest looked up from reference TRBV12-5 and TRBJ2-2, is DARVTQTPRHKVTEMGQEVTMRCQPILGHNTVFWYRQTMMQGLELLAYFRNRAPLDDSGMPKDRFSAEMPDATLATLKIQPSEPRDSAVYFCASGFSTGELFFGEGSRLTVL.

The CDR3 DNA follows: TGTGCCAGCAGCTTAGCGGCAGGAAGGCCCGGGGAGCTGTTTTTT. It codes for CASSLAAGRPGELFF. V is TRBV7-8 and J is TRBJ2-2; D ambiguous. The CDR3 is 15 amino acids. Per germline, CDR1 SGHVS and CDR2 FQNEAQ. V dropped 0 bases and J dropped 6 bases, with 11 bases sitting between them. The entire variable domain, with the rest obtained from reference TRBV7-8 and TRBJ2-2, is as follows: GAGVSQSPRYKVAKRGQDVALRCDPISGHVSLFWYQQALGQGPEFLTYFQNEAQLDKSGLPSDRFFAERPEGSVSTLKIQRTQQEDSAVYLCASSLAAGRPGELFFGEGSRLTVL.

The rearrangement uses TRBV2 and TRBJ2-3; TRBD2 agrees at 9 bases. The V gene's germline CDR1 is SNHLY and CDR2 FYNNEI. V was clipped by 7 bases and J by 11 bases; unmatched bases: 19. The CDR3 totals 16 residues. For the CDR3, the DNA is TGTGCCAGCATGTTACCGACTAGCGGAGGGCGGGGCAGGCAGTATTTT. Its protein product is CASMLPTSGGRGRQYF.

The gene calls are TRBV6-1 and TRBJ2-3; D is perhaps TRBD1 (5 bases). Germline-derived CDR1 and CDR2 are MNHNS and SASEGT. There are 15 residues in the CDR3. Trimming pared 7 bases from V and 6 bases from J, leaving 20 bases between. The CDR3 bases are TGTGCCAGCATTTGGGGCTTCCAATCCGGGGATACGCAGTATTTT. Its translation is CASIWGFQSGDTQYF.

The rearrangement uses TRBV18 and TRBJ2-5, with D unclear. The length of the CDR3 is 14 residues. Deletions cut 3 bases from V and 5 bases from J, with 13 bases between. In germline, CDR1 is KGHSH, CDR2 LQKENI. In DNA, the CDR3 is TGTGCCAGCTCACCGGAGATACCCAGGGAGACCCAGTACTTC. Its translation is CASSPEIPRETQYF. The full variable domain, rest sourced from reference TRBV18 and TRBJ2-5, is NAGVMQNPRHLVRRRGQEARLRCSPMKGHSHVYWYRQLPEEGLKFMVYLQKENIIDESGMPKERFSAEFPKEGPSILRIQQVVRGDSAAYFCASSPEIPRETQYFGPGTRLLVL.

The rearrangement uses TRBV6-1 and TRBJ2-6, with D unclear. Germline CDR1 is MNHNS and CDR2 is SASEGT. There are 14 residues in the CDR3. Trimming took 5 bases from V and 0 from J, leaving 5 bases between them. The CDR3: CASSKISGANVLTF. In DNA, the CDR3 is TGTGCCAGCAGTAAGATCTCTGGGGCCAACGTCCTGACTTTC.

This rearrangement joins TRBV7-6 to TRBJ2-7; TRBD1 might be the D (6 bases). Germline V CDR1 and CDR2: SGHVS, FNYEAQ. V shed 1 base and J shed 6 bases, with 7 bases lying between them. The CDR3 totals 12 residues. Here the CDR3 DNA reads TGTGCCAGCAGCTTAGGAGGGGGCGAGCAGTACTTC. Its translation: CASSLGGGEQYF.

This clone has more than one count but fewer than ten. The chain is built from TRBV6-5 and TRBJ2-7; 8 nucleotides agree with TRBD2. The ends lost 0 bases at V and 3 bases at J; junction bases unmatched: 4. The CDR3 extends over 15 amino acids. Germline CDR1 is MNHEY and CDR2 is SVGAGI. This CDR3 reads CASSYSPGGLYEQYF. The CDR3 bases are TGTGCCAGCAGTTACTCGCCGGGAGGGCTCTACGAGCAGTACTTC.

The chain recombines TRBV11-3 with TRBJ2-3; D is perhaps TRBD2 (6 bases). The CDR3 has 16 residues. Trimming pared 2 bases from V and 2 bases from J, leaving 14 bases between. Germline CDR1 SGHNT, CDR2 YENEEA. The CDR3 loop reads CASSLWGDENTDTQYF. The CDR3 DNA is TGTGCCAGCAGCTTATGGGGGGACGAGAACACAGATACGCAGTATTTT.

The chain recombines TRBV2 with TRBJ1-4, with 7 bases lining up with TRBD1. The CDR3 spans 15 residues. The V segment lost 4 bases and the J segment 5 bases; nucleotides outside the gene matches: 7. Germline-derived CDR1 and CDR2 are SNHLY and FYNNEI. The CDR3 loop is CASSGDGTENEKLFF. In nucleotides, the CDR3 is TGTGCCAGCAGTGGTGATGGGACAGAGAATGAAAAACTGTTTTTT. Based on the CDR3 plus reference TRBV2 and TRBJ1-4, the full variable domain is EPEVTQTPSHQVTQMGQEVILRCVPISNHLYFYWYRQILGQKVEFLVSFYNNEISEKSEIFDDQFSVERPDGSNFTLKIRSTKLEDSAMYFCASSGDGTENEKLFFGSGTQLSVL.

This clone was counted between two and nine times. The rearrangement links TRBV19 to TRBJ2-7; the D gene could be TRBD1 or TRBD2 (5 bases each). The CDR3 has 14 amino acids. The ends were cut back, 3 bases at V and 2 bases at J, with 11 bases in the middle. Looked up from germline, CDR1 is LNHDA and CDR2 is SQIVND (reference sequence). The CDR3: CASSIGTVTYEQYF. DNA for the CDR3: TGTGCCAGTAGTATCGGGACGGTGACCTACGAGCAGTACTTC.

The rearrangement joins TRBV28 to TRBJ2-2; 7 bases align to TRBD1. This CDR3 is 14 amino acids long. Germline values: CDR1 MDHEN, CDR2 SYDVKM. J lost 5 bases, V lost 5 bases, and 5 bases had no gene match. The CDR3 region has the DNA TGTGCCAGCAGTCCCTCAGGGGGTACCGGGGAGCTGTTTTTT. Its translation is CASSPSGGTGELFF.